What follows are 19 T cell receptor beta chains derived from one specimen sequenced in a study of T cell changes during pregnancy in multiple sclerosis. TCRdb keeps only in-frame clones here, not all; method: immunoSEQ multiplex PCR. The sample includes around 60,000 clones, around nine tenths of them seen just once. This sample comprised peripheral blood, obtained in the second trimester of pregnancy. The receptors shown here come from a female donor with multiple sclerosis, enrolled in a pregnancy study.

The chain uses TRBV6-6 and TRBJ1-5, with D uncertain. The CDR3 is 16 amino acids. Germline lookup yields CDR1 MNHNY and CDR2 SVGAGI (reference sequence). V lost 5 bases to trimming and J lost 7 bases, with 21 bases between them. The CDR3 DNA reads as TGTGCCAGCAGTCCCGCGGGTGAGATCCTAGGACAGCCCCAGCATTTT. It translates to CASSPAGEILGQPQHF.

The rearrangement links TRBV2 to TRBJ2-3, with TRBD1 identical over 7 bases. Germline-derived CDR1 and CDR2 are SNHLY and FYNNEI. Trimming at V came to 6 bases and at J to 6 bases, leaving 6 bases not matched to a gene. The CDR3 is 13 residues long. The CDR3 here is CASRMTGLDTQYF. In nucleotides, the CDR3 is TGTGCCAGCAGAATGACAGGGCTGGATACGCAGTATTTT.

This clone was counted only a few times. V is TRBV10-1 and J is TRBJ1-1; 7 bases are a match to TRBD1. This CDR3 contains 14 residues. In germline, CDR1 is WNHNN, CDR2 SYGVQD (reference sequence). J lost 7 bases, V lost 3 bases, and 8 bases had no gene match. The chain's CDR3 is CASSESGTAFEAFF. Written as DNA, the CDR3 is TGCGCCAGCAGTGAATCCGGGACAGCCTTTGAAGCTTTCTTT.

This clone has just a few counts. The rearrangement uses TRBV7-2 and TRBJ1-1; no reliable D call. CDR1 and CDR2 (germline): SGHTA, FQGNSA. Trimming stripped 0 bases from V and 6 bases from J, with 8 bases between. The CDR3 contains 13 residues. The CDR3 sequence: CASSLAGSPEAFF. Written as DNA, the CDR3 is TGTGCCAGCAGCTTAGCAGGGAGCCCTGAAGCTTTCTTT. The complete variable domain, with remaining parts taken from reference TRBV7-2 and TRBJ1-1, reads GAGVSQSPSNKVTEKGKDVELRCDPISGHTALYWYRQSLGQGLEFLIYFQGNSAPDKSGLPSDRFSAERTGGSVSTLTIQRTQQEDSAVYLCASSLAGSPEAFFGQGTRLTVV.

The V call is TRBV5-5, the J call TRBJ2-2; D is uncertain. Germline CDR1 SGHKS, CDR2 YYEKEE (reference sequence). The CDR3 consists of 13 residues. The V end lost 7 bases, the J end lost 1 base, and 8 bases lay between the germline ends. The CDR3 spells CASVYWNTGELFF. As DNA, the CDR3 is TGTGCCAGCGTCTACTGGAACACCGGGGAGCTGTTTTTT.

The chain uses TRBV9 and TRBJ2-5; tentative D call: TRBD1 (6 bases). Germline V CDR1 and CDR2: SGDLS, YYNGEE. The CDR3 has 15 amino acids. V was clipped by 3 bases and J by 5 bases, with 17 bases between them. As DNA, the CDR3 is TGTGCCAGCAGCGCCCACCGGGACATCGGGGAGACCCAGTACTTC. It specifies CASSAHRDIGETQYF.

J is TRBJ2-3 and V is TRBV6-1, with TRBD1 as a possible D gene (6 bases). With 1 base removed from V and 0 bases from J, the gap between germline ends came to 23 bases. Germline lookup yields CDR1 MNHNS and CDR2 SASEGT. This CDR3 has 20 residues. This chain's CDR3 is CASSEGGLSRPPQSTDTQYF. The DNA of the CDR3 is TGTGCCAGCAGTGAAGGGGGGCTGAGTAGACCGCCCCAAAGCACAGATACGCAGTATTTT.

The chain has TRBV5-1 and TRBJ2-2; the match to TRBD1 covers 7 bases. V lost 3 bases to trimming and J lost 7 bases; unmatched junction nucleotides: 6. The length of the CDR3 is 14 residues. Germline lookup yields CDR1 SGHRS and CDR2 YFSETQ. CDR3 region: CASSSGDRGGELFF. The CDR3 coding sequence is TGCGCCAGCAGCTCCGGGGACAGAGGCGGGGAGCTGTTTTTT. Drawing the rest from reference TRBV5-1 and TRBJ2-2, the complete variable domain is KAGVTQTPRYLIKTRGQQVTLSCSPISGHRSVSWYQQTPGQGLQFLFEYFSETQRNKGNFPGRFSGRQFSNSRSEMNVSTLELGDSALYLCASSSGDRGGELFFGEGSRLTVL.

The chain uses TRBV12-5 and TRBJ2-1; tentatively, D is TRBD2 (7 bases). Trimming left V 2 bases short and J 8 bases short, with 31 bases between. The CDR3 loop spans 20 amino acids. Germline V gene lookup returns CDR1 LGHNT and CDR2 FRNRAP. The CDR3 sequence: CASGLPNLGGRDQSRHEQFF. The CDR3 nucleotides read TGTGCTAGTGGTTTGCCAAATCTGGGGGGGCGCGACCAATCTAGGCATGAGCAGTTCTTC.

The chain couples TRBV11-2 to TRBJ1-4; 8 positions match TRBD1. Unmatched junction bases numbered 0, after V lost 3 bases and J lost 0 bases. The CDR3 is 15 residues long. The V gene's germline CDR1 is SGHAT and CDR2 FQNNGV. CDR3 DNA sequence: TGTGCCAGCAGCTTGACAGGGGCAACTAATGAAAAACTGTTTTTT. It translates to CASSLTGATNEKLFF.

This sequence joins TRBV4-3 and TRBJ2-3; 8 bases line up with TRBD1. The junction had 9 bases not matched to a gene; V was cut back by 0 bases and J by 4 bases. Germline V gene data show CDR1 as LGHNA and CDR2 as YSLEER. The CDR3 has 17 amino acids. The CDR3 DNA sequence: TGCGCCAGCAGCCAAGACGAACCAGGGGGCGAGGCAGATACGCAGTATTTT. Amino acids: CASSQDEPGGEADTQYF.

This chain joins TRBV6-1 and TRBJ1-5; maybe TRBD1 (6 bases). CDR3 size: 15 residues. Germline V gene lookup returns CDR1 MNHNS and CDR2 SASEGT. Trimming removed 5 bases from V and 8 bases from J, with 19 bases in between. The CDR3, as DNA: TGTGCCAGCAGTCAAATAGCAGGGGCAGGGGAGCCCCAGCATTTT. Translating it yields CASSQIAGAGEPQHF.

V is TRBV5-4 and J is TRBJ2-3; TRBD1 is a possible D gene (6 bases). This CDR3 contains 15 residues. Trimming stripped 3 bases from V and 1 base from J, with 12 bases between. CDR1 and CDR2 (germline): SGHNT, YYREEE (reference sequence). This chain's CDR3 is CASSSPGTRTDTQYF. The CDR3 DNA is TGTGCCAGCAGCTCGCCCGGGACACGCACAGATACGCAGTATTTT.

This chain connects TRBV10-3 to TRBJ2-3, with a tentative D call TRBD2 (6 bases). Germline loops: CDR1 ENHRY, CDR2 SYGVKD. CDR3 length equals 14 residues. V lost 4 bases and J 0 bases, leaving 8 bases between the germline ends. The CDR3 bases are TGTGCCATCAGTGGGGGGGACAGCACAGATACGCAGTATTTT. This encodes CAISGGDSTDTQYF.

The genes are TRBV18 and TRBJ2-2, with 7 bases identical to TRBD2. J lost 0 bases, V lost 2 bases, and 9 bases had no gene match. CDR3 length equals 18 residues. The germline V gene encodes CDR1 KGHSH and CDR2 LQKENI. The CDR3 region has the DNA TGTGCCAGCTCACCATGGGGGGGACGGGCGCCGAACACCGGGGAGCTGTTTTTT. Translating it yields CASSPWGGRAPNTGELFF. The full variable domain, in which reference TRBV18 and TRBJ2-2 provide the parts outside the CDR3, is NAGVMQNPRHLVRRRGQEARLRCSPMKGHSHVYWYRQLPEEGLKFMVYLQKENIIDESGMPKERFSAEFPKEGPSILRIQQVVRGDSAAYFCASSPWGGRAPNTGELFFGEGSRLTVL.

The genes are TRBV19 and TRBJ2-3; tentative D call: TRBD1 (6 bases). The CDR3 length is 15 residues. Trimming shortened V by 3 bases and J by 1 base, and 11 bases separated the two germline ends. The germline V gene has CDR1 LNHDA and CDR2 SQIVND (reference sequence). The CDR3 bases are TGTGCCAGTAGTATCTGGGACAAACGCACAGATACGCAGTATTTT. Encoded protein: CASSIWDKRTDTQYF.

CDR3 protein: CASSLGRGGYNEQFF. The CDR3 DNA reads as TGTGCCAGCAGCTTAGGCCGGGGGGGATACAATGAGCAGTTCTTC. This chain connects TRBV7-2 to TRBJ2-1; 8 bases align to TRBD2. The CDR3 consists of 15 residues. V was pared by 1 base and J by 4 bases, with 3 bases of the junction left unmatched. CDR1 is SGHTA and CDR2 is FQGNSA in the germline V gene.

The chain combines TRBV5-1 with TRBJ2-3; D uncertain. V was pared by 3 bases and J by 5 bases, with 4 bases between. The V gene's germline CDR1 is SGHRS and CDR2 YFSETQ. This CDR3 has 11 amino acids. The CDR3 coding sequence is TGCGCCAGCAGCTCTATAGATACGCAGTATTTT. The encoded protein is CASSSIDTQYF.

This rearrangement joins TRBV4-1 to TRBJ2-1; 9 positions agree with TRBD1. Germline CDR1 is MGHRA and CDR2 is YSYEKL. CDR3 length: 15 amino acids. With V trimmed by 1 base and J by 8 bases, 6 bases remained unmatched. The CDR3 DNA reads TGCGCCAGCAGCCAAGGGACAGGGGAGACGCATGAGCAGTTCTTC. The encoded protein is CASSQGTGETHEQFF.